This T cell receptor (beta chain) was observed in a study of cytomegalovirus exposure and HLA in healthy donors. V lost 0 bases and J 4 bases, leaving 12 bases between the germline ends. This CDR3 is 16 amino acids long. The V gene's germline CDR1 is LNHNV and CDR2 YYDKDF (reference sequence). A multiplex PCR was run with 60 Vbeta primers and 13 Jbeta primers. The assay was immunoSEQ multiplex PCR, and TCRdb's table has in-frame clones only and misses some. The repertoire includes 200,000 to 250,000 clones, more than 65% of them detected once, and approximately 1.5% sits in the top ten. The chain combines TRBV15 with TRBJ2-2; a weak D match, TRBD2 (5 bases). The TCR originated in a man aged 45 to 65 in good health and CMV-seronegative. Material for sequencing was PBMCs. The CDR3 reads CATSRDASRGTGELFF. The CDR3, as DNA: TGTGCCACCAGCAGAGATGCTAGTCGGGGCACCGGGGAGCTGTTTTTT. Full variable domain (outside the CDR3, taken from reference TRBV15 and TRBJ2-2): DAMVIQNPRYQVTQFGKPVTLSCSQTLNHNVMYWYQQKSSQAPKLLFHYYDKDFNNEADTPDNFQSRRPNTSFCFLDIRSPGLGDTAMYLCATSRDASRGTGELFFGEGSRLTVL.